This is a list of T cell receptor beta chains from one sample in a study of blood T cell repertoires in COVID-19. Repertoires were generated with immunoSEQ multiplex PCR, while TCRdb's copy carries only in-frame clones and drops some. Here the sample spans 200,000 to 300,000 clones, more than 85% being singletons. Material for sequencing was peripheral blood. The receptors shown here come from a woman between 55 and 75 years old with COVID-19, enrolled during active disease. Both conserved end residues are part of each CDR3. The order of the fields is D gene, J gene, V gene, CDR3 protein. The D gene is left open where the match is weak.

D gene: .; J gene: TRBJ2-4; V gene: TRBV3-1/TRBV3-2; CDR3 protein: CASSQAPTVAKNIQYF
D gene: TRBD1; J gene: TRBJ2-5; V gene: TRBV7-6; CDR3 protein: CASSLLGQGEETQYF
D gene: .; J gene: TRBJ2-5; V gene: TRBV5-1; CDR3 protein: CASSEAVVGETQYF
D gene: .; J gene: TRBJ2-4; V gene: TRBV28; CDR3 protein: CASSLAGKRGDIQYF
D gene: TRBD1; J gene: TRBJ1-2; V gene: TRBV7-2; CDR3 protein: CASSLATGVAYGYTF
D gene: .; J gene: TRBJ2-3; V gene: TRBV5-4; CDR3 protein: CASGSETYTDTQYF
D gene: TRBD2; J gene: TRBJ2-1; V gene: TRBV2; CDR3 protein: CASSRNSGTSGYNEQFF
D gene: .; J gene: TRBJ1-3; V gene: TRBV29-1; CDR3 protein: CSVLSGFGSGNTIYF
D gene: TRBD2; J gene: TRBJ2-4; V gene: TRBV4-3; CDR3 protein: CASSQGRGLAGGNIQYF
D gene: .; J gene: TRBJ2-4; V gene: TRBV12-3/TRBV12-4; CDR3 protein: CASSQTGTPQYF
D gene: TRBD2; J gene: TRBJ2-1; V gene: TRBV19; CDR3 protein: CASSILGRTSGDNEQFF
D gene: .; J gene: TRBJ1-1; V gene: TRBV28; CDR3 protein: CASSPFQGGNTEAFF
D gene: .; J gene: TRBJ2-3; V gene: TRBV6-2/TRBV6-3; CDR3 protein: CASSSYLGEITDTQYF
D gene: .; J gene: TRBJ1-3; V gene: TRBV6-5; CDR3 protein: CASSYRGNPGNTIYF
D gene: .; J gene: TRBJ1-1; V gene: TRBV5-1; CDR3 protein: CASSLASGLEAFF
D gene: TRBD1; J gene: TRBJ1-2; V gene: TRBV4-1; CDR3 protein: CASSQTPPFRSQGAGGYTF
D gene: .; J gene: TRBJ1-1; V gene: TRBV11-1; CDR3 protein: CASSSERGTEAFF
D gene: TRBD2; J gene: TRBJ2-1; V gene: TRBV27; CDR3 protein: CASSIPWTSGAYNEQFF
D gene: TRBD1; J gene: TRBJ2-7; V gene: TRBV7-9; CDR3 protein: CASSGEDRVGDEQYF
D gene: .; J gene: TRBJ2-2; V gene: TRBV30; CDR3 protein: CAWSLDTSSGGELFF
D gene: TRBD2; J gene: TRBJ2-1; V gene: TRBV2; CDR3 protein: CASRPAGLSSYNEQFF
D gene: .; J gene: TRBJ2-1; V gene: TRBV5-4; CDR3 protein: CASSPGGRGVYNEQFF